One sample yielded the 22 T cell receptor beta chains listed below, sequenced in a study of T cell repertoires in cytomegalovirus infection. Their antigen targets remain unknown. MiXCR was run by TCRdb on the reads, yielding one entry per CDR3 protein. The sample holds roughly 340,000 distinct CDR3 sequences; approximately 32% are singletons and the top ten take around 18%. Sequenced material: cultured PBMCs, taken from culture after CMV antigen stimulation. Every receptor here comes from a human donor in good health (CMV status not recorded). Some clones in this sample may be carry-over from other donors' samples.

J is TRBJ1-1 and V is TRBV7-4; D remains ambiguous. The germline CDR1 and CDR2 sequences are SGHVT and SQSDAQ. CDR3 length: 14 residues. Trimming cost V 3 bases and J 2 bases, with 10 bases left between them. Here the CDR3 DNA reads TGTGCCAGCAGCTTTTCCGATTCCAACACTGAAGCTTTCTTT. Protein: CASSFSDSNTEAFF.

This clonotype was seen a handful of times. The chain links TRBV27 to TRBJ1-4; 9 nucleotides line up with TRBD1. The J segment lost 9 bases and the V segment lost 5 bases, leaving 10 bases of the junction unmatched. Germline CDR1 reads MNHEY; CDR2 reads SMNVEV (reference sequence). The CDR3 extends over 15 amino acids. CDR3 in amino acids: CASSPRDRARKKLFF. CDR3 sequence (DNA): TGTGCCAGCAGTCCCCGGGACAGGGCTAGGAAAAAACTGTTTTTT.

This clonotype was observed a few times. The rearrangement uses TRBV6-2 or TRBV6-3 and TRBJ2-1; 12 nucleotides line up with TRBD2. The CDR3 runs to 13 residues. Germline V lookup: CDR1 MNHEY, CDR2 SVGEGT. V was clipped by 8 bases and J by 12 bases; unmatched bases: 8. The CDR3 region has the DNA TGTGCCAGCTCAGAGGCTAGCGGGAGGGGGCAGTTCTTC. Translated: CASSEASGRGQFF.

This clonotype was counted a few times. This chain uses TRBV11-2 with TRBJ1-1, with a weak D call TRBD1 (5 bases). The V gene lost 1 base and the J gene lost 8 bases, with 11 bases spanning the gap. The germline V gene has CDR1 SGHAT and CDR2 FQNNGV. CDR3 length: 13 amino acids. CDR3 protein: CASSLGGTGEAFF. The DNA for the CDR3 is TGTGCCAGCAGCTTAGGAGGAACAGGAGAAGCTTTCTTT.

The chain combines TRBV12-5 with TRBJ2-3; D perhaps matches TRBD2 (6 bases). The CDR3 spans 15 residues. Germline values: CDR1 LGHNT, CDR2 FRNRAP. V lost 2 bases to trimming and J lost 4 bases, with 13 bases between them. The CDR3 loop reads CASGLNSGGADTQYF. CDR3 in DNA: TGTGCTAGTGGTTTGAATAGCGGAGGTGCAGATACGCAGTATTTT.

This clonotype turned up a few times. The genes are TRBV6-5 and TRBJ1-2, with 10 nucleotides matching TRBD1. From germline, CDR1 is MNHEY and CDR2 SVGAGI. Unmatched junction bases numbered 5, after V lost 5 bases and J lost 2 bases. This CDR3 is 15 amino acids long. The CDR3: CASSNWDRGNYGYTF. The DNA for the CDR3 is TGTGCCAGCAGTAATTGGGACAGGGGAAACTATGGCTACACCTTC.

The CDR3 protein is CASGTGAYEQYF. The CDR3 DNA is TGTGCCTCGGGGACAGGAGCCTACGAGCAGTACTTC. J is TRBJ2-7 and V is TRBV7-2, with 8 bases fitting TRBD1. V lost 11 bases to trimming and J lost 2 bases; unmatched junction nucleotides: 5. From germline, CDR1 is SGHTA and CDR2 FQGNSA. The CDR3 is 12 residues long.

The chain uses TRBV18 and TRBJ1-6; no reliable D call. The CDR3 consists of 16 residues. CDR1 and CDR2 (germline): KGHSH, LQKENI. V was cut by 2 bases and J by 0 bases, with 8 bases left in between. The CDR3 sequence: CASSPAESSYNSPLHF. The DNA for the CDR3 is TGTGCCAGCTCACCAGCGGAGAGCTCCTATAATTCACCCCTCCACTTT.

The V gene is TRBV7-2, the J gene TRBJ2-2, with D hard to call. CDR1 is SGHTA, CDR2 FQGNSA, per germline. The V end lost 1 base, the J end lost 5 bases, and 2 bases lay between the germline ends. The CDR3 is 12 residues long. CDR3 DNA sequence: TGTGCCAGCAGCTTAGTTACCGGGGAGCTGTTTTTT. It codes for CASSLVTGELFF.

This clonotype was recorded a few times. This chain uses TRBV20-1 with TRBJ2-1, with 14 bases aligning to TRBD2. The J segment lost 4 bases and the V segment lost 5 bases, leaving 13 bases of the junction unmatched. This CDR3 comprises 18 residues. Germline CDR1 DFQATT, CDR2 SNEGSKA (reference sequence). The CDR3 DNA reads TGCAGTGCTGATGAGGGACTAGCGGGAGAGGGAATATACAATGAGCAGTTCTTC. This translates into CSADEGLAGEGIYNEQFF.

The chain joins TRBV24-1 to TRBJ2-1; tentatively, D is TRBD1 or TRBD2 (5 bases each). In germline, CDR1 is KGHDR, CDR2 SFDVKD. Trimming left V 1 base short and J 0 bases short, with 12 bases between. The CDR3 has 17 residues. The CDR3 DNA follows: TGTGCCACCAGTGATTTCACCGGGGCTTACTCCTACAATGAGCAGTTCTTC. It translates to CATSDFTGAYSYNEQFF.

The chain links TRBV6-1 to TRBJ2-1; D perhaps matches TRBD2 (6 bases). V was trimmed by 6 bases and J by 5 bases, leaving 11 bases between them. Germline assignment: CDR1 MNHNS and CDR2 SASEGT. There are 13 residues in the CDR3. For the CDR3, the DNA is TGTGCCAGCAGCTACCCGGGGGACAATGAGCAGTTCTTC. This translates into CASSYPGDNEQFF.

The V call is TRBV27, the J call TRBJ1-4; unclear D gene. Trimming left V 5 bases short and J 8 bases short, with 12 bases between. Germline CDR1 MNHEY, CDR2 SMNVEV (reference sequence). The CDR3 loop spans 13 amino acids. This CDR3 reads CASSTYSGEKLFF. In DNA, the CDR3 is TGTGCCAGCAGTACCTACAGCGGCGAAAAACTGTTTTTT.

This clonotype came up a few times. CDR3 sequence reads: CASSPRGTSGSGDTQYF. In DNA, the CDR3 is TGTGCCAGCAGCCCCCGAGGGACTAGCGGGAGTGGAGATACGCAGTATTTT. This chain joins TRBV7-2 and TRBJ2-3; 14 bases line up with TRBD2. CDR1 is SGHTA, CDR2 FQGNSA, per germline. After removal of 5 bases from V and 5 bases from J, the junction contained 9 bases not matched to a gene. The CDR3 is made up of 17 amino acids.

On this clonotype itself: Germline and junction disagree at one end, which may indicate a read error. The chain carries TRBV7-7 and TRBJ2-7; D is tentatively TRBD1 or TRBD2 (5 bases each). This CDR3 is built from 15 residues. The V gene's germline CDR1 is SSHAT and CDR2 FNYEAQ (reference sequence). For the CDR3, the DNA is TGTGCTAGCAGTCCCGGGACCCAGAGCTCCTACGAGCAGTACTTC. Encoded protein: CASSPGTQSSYEQYF.

This chain uses TRBV12-5 with TRBJ1-5; no reliable D call. Trimming shortened V by 0 bases and J by 0 bases, and 12 bases separated the two germline ends. Per the germline V gene, CDR1 is LGHNT and CDR2 is FRNRAP. The CDR3 runs 17 residues. The CDR3, as DNA: TGTGCTAGTGGTTTGGTTCGGACGGACTATAGCAATCAGCCCCAGCATTTT. Amino acids: CASGLVRTDYSNQPQHF. Supplemented by reference TRBV12-5 and TRBJ1-5, the full variable domain reads DARVTQTPRHKVTEMGQEVTMRCQPILGHNTVFWYRQTMMQGLELLAYFRNRAPLDDSGMPKDRFSAEMPDATLATLKIQPSEPRDSAVYFCASGLVRTDYSNQPQHFGDGTRLSIL.

This clonotype was counted ten times or more. V and J are TRBV7-6 and TRBJ2-7; no reliable D call. The CDR3 is 15 residues long. V lost 2 bases to trimming and J lost 6 bases, with 17 bases between them. CDR1 is SGHVS and CDR2 is FNYEAQ in the germline V gene. The CDR3 region is CASSLPSLAPFEQYF. CDR3 coding DNA: TGTGCCAGCAGCTTACCCAGTTTGGCTCCCTTCGAGCAGTACTTC.

J is TRBJ1-5 and V is TRBV27, with unresolved D. Germline-derived CDR1 and CDR2 are MNHEY and SMNVEV (reference sequence). CDR3 length: 15 residues. Trimming left V 6 bases short and J 5 bases short, with 17 bases between. The CDR3 sequence: CASRERGWEHQPQHF. In nucleotides, the CDR3 is TGTGCCAGCAGGGAGCGGGGTTGGGAACATCAGCCCCAGCATTTT.

The rearrangement links TRBV3-1 to TRBJ1-3, with a possible D match to TRBD1 (6 bases). CDR3 length equals 17 residues. V lost 3 bases and J 0 bases, leaving 15 bases between the germline ends. CDR1 is LGHDT and CDR2 is YNNKEL in the germline V gene (reference sequence). The DNA for the CDR3 is TGTGCCAGCAGCCACAGGGGTCGCATTCGCTCTGGAAACACCATATATTTT. Amino acid sequence: CASSHRGRIRSGNTIYF.

The chain links TRBV25-1 to TRBJ1-2; D is unresolved. V lost 6 bases and J lost 0, with 11 bases in between. Germline values: CDR1 MGHDK, CDR2 SYGVNS. This CDR3 contains 14 residues. CDR3 in DNA: TGTGCCAGCAGGGGTGGCACAGCTAACTATGGCTACACCTTC. It yields the protein CASRGGTANYGYTF.

This chain links TRBV19 with TRBJ1-3; the D is unclear. From germline, CDR1 is LNHDA and CDR2 SQIVND (reference sequence). Trimming removed 5 bases from V and 0 bases from J, with 11 bases in between. This CDR3 contains 15 residues. CDR3: CASSVRRSSGNTIYF. In DNA, the CDR3 is TGTGCCAGTAGTGTCAGACGGAGCTCTGGAAACACCATATATTTT.

V and J are TRBV18 and TRBJ2-1, with D hard to call. In germline, CDR1 is KGHSH, CDR2 LQKENI. V shed 6 bases and J shed 10 bases, with 22 bases lying between them. This CDR3 region has 15 residues. CDR3 region: CASSPTVAAAMEQFF. As DNA, the CDR3 is TGTGCCAGCTCCCCTACGGTAGCAGCCGCAATGGAGCAGTTCTTC. Variable domain in full (rest from reference TRBV18 and TRBJ2-1): NAGVMQNPRHLVRRRGQEARLRCSPMKGHSHVYWYRQLPEEGLKFMVYLQKENIIDESGMPKERFSAEFPKEGPSILRIQQVVRGDSAAYFCASSPTVAAAMEQFFGPGTRLTVL.